The 23 T cell receptor beta chains given below trace back to one sample, sequenced in a study of T cell repertoires in cytomegalovirus infection. TCRdb reanalysed the reads using MiXCR and keeps one entry per CDR3 protein. Found here are roughly 300,000 distinct CDR3 sequences, over 7.5% of them singletons; the top ten hold around 4.5%. Sequences were obtained from PBMCs. The receptors shown here come from a human donor in good health (CMV status not recorded). Some clones in this sample may be carry-over from other donors' samples.

In its sample, this clonotype was seen many times. The chain links TRBV12-3 or TRBV12-4 to TRBJ1-3; unclear D gene. Trimming shortened V by 5 bases and J by 4 bases, and 9 bases separated the two germline ends. This CDR3 contains 13 residues. CDR3 protein: CASSRGIGNTIYF. The CDR3, as DNA: TGTGCCAGCAGTCGGGGTATAGGAAACACCATATATTTT.

The V call is TRBV7-8, the J call TRBJ2-5; 9 nucleotides line up with TRBD2. From germline, CDR1 is SGHVS and CDR2 FQNEAQ. The J segment lost 5 bases and the V segment lost 2 bases, leaving 6 bases of the junction unmatched. The CDR3 has 15 residues. This CDR3 is CASSLYAGGPETQYF. CDR3 coding DNA: TGTGCCAGCAGCTTATACGCGGGGGGGCCGGAGACCCAGTACTTC.

Many counts were recorded for this clonotype. CDR3 bases: TGTGCCAGCAGCTTAGTTGGAGGGTCCACTGAAGCTTTCTTT. Its translation is CASSLVGGSTEAFF. The V call is TRBV7-2, the J call TRBJ1-1; the D is unclear. The CDR3 length is 14 residues. Germline assignment: CDR1 SGHTA and CDR2 FQGNSA. Trimming took 1 base from V and 4 from J, leaving 10 bases between them.

This clonotype was counted at least ten times. J is TRBJ1-2 and V is TRBV28, with unresolved D. Germline V CDR1 and CDR2: MDHEN, SYDVKM. V lost 5 bases and J 7 bases, leaving 14 bases between the germline ends. This CDR3 is built from 13 residues. DNA of the CDR3: TGTGCCAGCAGTCTCGGTTGGCCGCCTGGCTACACCTTC. Protein: CASSLGWPPGYTF.

The table lists this clonotype with a count of one. Compared with germline, one end of the junction differs, possibly owing to a read error. The V gene is TRBV20-1, the J gene TRBJ2-7; D gene ambiguous. Per germline, CDR1 DFQATT and CDR2 SNEGSKA (reference sequence). This CDR3 comprises 13 residues. The CDR3 here is CGARVPQGFEQYF. The DNA of the CDR3 is TGCGGTGCTAGAGTACCACAAGGTTTCGAGCAGTACTTC.

The chain is built from TRBV6-2 or TRBV6-3 and TRBJ2-7; D possibly uses TRBD1 or TRBD2 (5 bases each). The CDR3 covers 12 residues. Germline lookup yields CDR1 MNHEY and CDR2 SVGEGT. Deletions cut 8 bases from V and 3 bases from J, with 11 bases between. CDR3 protein: CASGTHLYEQYF. Here the CDR3 DNA reads TGTGCCAGCGGGACCCACCTCTACGAGCAGTACTTC.

The V and J genes are TRBV7-6 and TRBJ1-1; D might be TRBD1 (5 bases). Per germline, CDR1 SGHVS and CDR2 FNYEAQ. The CDR3 loop spans 12 amino acids. The V end lost 3 bases, the J end lost 7 bases, and 9 bases lay between the germline ends. The CDR3 loop reads CASSFRQREAFF. The CDR3 region has the DNA TGTGCCAGCAGCTTCCGACAGCGTGAAGCTTTCTTT.

The chain uses TRBV19 and TRBJ1-4; 12 bases match TRBD1. Germline CDR1 LNHDA, CDR2 SQIVND (reference sequence). The CDR3 consists of 16 residues. V dropped 8 bases and J dropped 8; count of bases not matched to a gene: 12. The CDR3 loop is CASGPRDRGLQEKLFF. The CDR3 nucleotides are TGTGCCAGTGGACCCCGGGACAGGGGGCTTCAGGAAAAACTGTTTTTT.

In this sample, this clonotype turned up many times. The chain carries TRBV7-3 and TRBJ2-3, with D perhaps TRBD1 (6 bases). V lost 5 bases and J 2 bases, leaving 14 bases between the germline ends. CDR1 SGHTA and CDR2 FQGTGA come from the germline V gene. The length of the CDR3 is 15 residues. The CDR3 DNA is TGTGCCAGCAGCATCGGGACATACCTCACAGATACGCAGTATTTT. It yields the protein CASSIGTYLTDTQYF.

This clonotype was seen ten or more times. The V and J genes are TRBV7-2 and TRBJ1-6; the D is unclear. The germline V and J ends were trimmed by 1 base and 5 bases, with 6 bases remaining between them. This CDR3 is built from 14 residues. CDR1 and CDR2 (germline): SGHTA, FQGNSA. The CDR3 nucleotides read TGTGCCAGCAGCTTAGGCCTAGATAATTCACCCCTCCACTTT. Its translation: CASSLGLDNSPLHF.

A few counts support this clonotype. The rearrangement links TRBV19 to TRBJ1-6; D is ambiguous. Germline V gives CDR1 LNHDA, CDR2 SQIVND (reference sequence). Trimming took 5 bases from V and 12 from J, leaving 20 bases between them. This CDR3 has 15 amino acids. CDR3 sequence reads: CASSLRPNGVVPLHF. The CDR3 DNA reads as TGTGCCAGTAGTCTCCGCCCCAATGGGGTAGTACCCCTCCACTTT.

This clonotype has more than one count but fewer than ten. The chain joins TRBV5-1 to TRBJ1-6; 8 positions match TRBD1. CDR1 SGHRS and CDR2 YFSETQ come from the germline V gene. V trimming: 1 base; J trimming: 8 bases; junction bases outside the gene matches: 8. The CDR3 is 16 residues long. CDR3 sequence: CASSLNQGARDSPLHF. The DNA for the CDR3 is TGCGCCAGCAGCTTGAACCAGGGGGCACGGGATTCACCCCTCCACTTT.

This clonotype was counted between two and nine times. This chain's CDR3 is CASTIHITTTEQFF. CDR3 DNA sequence: TGTGCCAGCACAATACACATAACAACGACTGAGCAGTTCTTC. The V and J genes are TRBV28 and TRBJ2-1; D not certain. The CDR3 length is 14 residues. Germline lookup yields CDR1 MDHEN and CDR2 SYDVKM. The V and J ends lost 7 bases and 9 bases respectively, with 19 bases between them.

This chain joins TRBV2 and TRBJ1-2; unclear D gene. Germline CDR1 SNHLY, CDR2 FYNNEI. The germline V and J ends were trimmed by 5 bases and 13 bases, with 14 bases remaining between them. This CDR3 is 11 amino acids long. The CDR3 is CASSSGRSSTF. CDR3 nucleotides: TGTGCCAGCAGTTCCGGGCGCTCGAGCACCTTC.

There are many counts of this clonotype. The rearrangement links TRBV27 to TRBJ1-1; D gene uncertain. The CDR3 consists of 14 residues. Germline lookup yields CDR1 MNHEY and CDR2 SMNVEV (reference sequence). V was pared by 4 bases and J by 2 bases, with 11 bases between. CDR3 loop: CASSSDLGNTEAFF. CDR3 bases: TGTGCCAGCAGTTCTGACCTGGGCAACACTGAAGCTTTCTTT.

This clonotype was observed a few times. CDR3: CASSPSPFAGQGGTDTQYF. CDR3 nucleotide sequence: TGTGCCAGCAGCCCGAGCCCCTTCGCGGGACAGGGAGGAACAGATACGCAGTATTTT. The V call is TRBV11-2, the J call TRBJ2-3; 9 bases match TRBD1. Germline V gene lookup returns CDR1 SGHAT and CDR2 FQNNGV. The CDR3 length is 19 residues. After removal of 5 bases from V and 3 bases from J, the junction contained 18 bases not matched to a gene.

The chain couples TRBV7-2 to TRBJ2-1; 7 bases are shared with TRBD2. The CDR3 runs to 19 residues. V lost 3 bases and J lost 4; bases outside the gene matches: 18. Germline lookup yields CDR1 SGHTA and CDR2 FQGNSA. CDR3 residues: CASSFPTRRAGAAYNEQFF. CDR3 DNA: TGTGCCAGCAGCTTCCCCACGCGGAGGGCGGGAGCGGCGTACAATGAGCAGTTCTTC.

The chain couples TRBV7-2 to TRBJ2-1; no firm D call. Trimming left V 3 bases short and J 8 bases short, with 11 bases between. CDR1 is SGHTA, CDR2 FQGNSA, per germline. The CDR3 has 13 amino acids. The CDR3 protein is CASSFYSSYEQFF. DNA of the CDR3: TGTGCCAGCAGCTTTTATTCATCGTATGAGCAGTTCTTC.

Only a few counts were recorded for this clonotype. This chain uses TRBV12-3 or TRBV12-4 with TRBJ1-4; 9 positions match TRBD1. There are 13 residues in the CDR3. With V trimmed by 6 bases and J by 9 bases, 5 bases remained unmatched. This CDR3 is CASSLGQGKKLFF. CDR3 sequence (DNA): TGTGCCAGCAGCCTGGGACAGGGTAAAAAACTGTTTTTT.

This clonotype was detected only a few times. The J gene is TRBJ1-1, the V gene TRBV7-9, with 9 bases that match TRBD1. The CDR3 extends over 14 amino acids. The J segment lost 4 bases and the V segment lost 5 bases, leaving 5 bases of the junction unmatched. Germline values: CDR1 SEHNR, CDR2 FQNEAQ (reference sequence). The CDR3 sequence is CASSATGGGTEAFF. The CDR3 coding sequence is TGTGCCAGCAGCGCGACAGGGGGGGGCACTGAAGCTTTCTTT. The whole variable domain, remainder taken from reference TRBV7-9 and TRBJ1-1, is DTGVSQNPRHKITKRGQNVTFRCDPISEHNRLYWYRQTLGQGPEFLTYFQNEAQLEKSRLLSDRFSAERPKGSFSTLEIQRTEQGDSAMYLCASSATGGGTEAFFGQGTRLTVV.

The CDR3 is CASSPPLAGPQETQYF. The CDR3 nucleotides are TGTGCCAGCTCACCTCCGCTAGCGGGCCCGCAAGAGACCCAGTACTTC. The V and J genes are TRBV18 and TRBJ2-5, with 8 bases that match TRBD2. This CDR3 contains 16 residues. Germline V CDR1 and CDR2: KGHSH, LQKENI. With V trimmed by 3 bases and J by 2 bases, 8 bases remained unmatched.

This CDR3 is CASTDPSSGNTIYF. CDR3 DNA sequence: TGTGCCAGCACCGACCCTAGCTCTGGAAACACCATATATTTT. This chain joins TRBV7-6 and TRBJ1-3; the D is unclear. Germline CDR1 reads SGHVS; CDR2 reads FNYEAQ. V was pared by 7 bases and J by 0 bases, with 10 bases between. The CDR3 consists of 14 residues. Using reference TRBV7-6 and TRBJ1-3 for the parts outside the CDR3, the full variable domain is GAGVSQSPRYKVTKRGQDVALRCDPISGHVSLYWYRQALGQGPEFLTYFNYEAQQDKSGLPNDRFSAERPEGSISTLTIQRTEQRDSAMYRCASTDPSSGNTIYFGEGSWLTVV.

This clonotype was detected only a few times. This chain connects TRBV28 to TRBJ2-1; D possibly uses TRBD1 or TRBD2 (5 bases each). This CDR3 region has 15 residues. Trimming removed 6 bases from V and 6 bases from J, with 18 bases in between. Looked up from germline, CDR1 is MDHEN and CDR2 is SYDVKM. CDR3 protein: CASSTPGRRVNEQFF. The CDR3 coding sequence is TGTGCCAGCAGCACCCCGGGACGAAGGGTCAATGAGCAGTTCTTC.